Detailed here is one T cell receptor (beta chain). This clone appeared many times. Its antigen is currently not known. No qualities accompany the bases; no much larger clone lies one base away. This specimen belongs to a study of identifying expanded T cells in peripheral blood (dated by TCRdb to the late 2010s). As for the study more broadly: Separate aliquots of the same genomic DNA pool were sequenced to produce technical replicates, and four replicates were compared in pairs.

Including the terminal cysteine and phenylalanine, the CDR3 comprises 15 residues. Only the CDR3 DNA is retained, 45 bases long and in frame from the first base. Taken from the germline V gene (reference sequence), the CDR1 and CDR2 loops are SEHNR and FQNEAQ. V lost 1 base and J lost 7 bases; the stretch between them is 15 bases long. The paper as a whole reports these results and caveats: Both the number of clones called differentially abundant and the false-positive rate were significantly reduced by the beta-binomial model across all healthy-donor time intervals. It was expected by the authors that biological variance in healthy repertoires might increase further over much longer intervals, such as months to years. The binomial model flagged approximately 1.1 differentially abundant clones between technical replicates but around 16 over around two weeks and around 20 over around four weeks. In all healthy donors, the variance in clone template counts between samples taken about 14 days apart rose significantly as total template count increased.

The immunoSEQ Assay, which uses bias-controlled multiplex PCR amplification of genomic DNA, was used to profile TCRbeta CDR3 regions. For the original study's pipeline: The absolute abundance of each unique TCRbeta CDR3 region was quantified after sequences were collapsed and filtered. Differential abundance was assessed using a binomial (Fisher-equivalent) model and a beta-binomial model in which time-dependent variance fitted from healthy donors was added. Clones with fewer than 5 combined templates were removed, and a clone was called differentially abundant if the clone's Benjamini-Hochberg FDR was below 0.01. The form v = (b*log(k)+a)^2 was used to model beta-binomial variance as a function of total template count across the two samples. TCRdb took this table from immuneACCESS and kept in-frame rearrangements with V and J called. Such tables lack part of the clones; where checked against another copy, unresolved V genes explain under half of the gap, and the rest is unexplained. The V and J calls and clone size are taken from that table; D and trimming were inferred from the DNA. The sample contains over 80,000 clones, approximately 83% of them found a single time. The ten top clones hold roughly 5.9% of the sample.

No immune events such as infections were documented for the healthy donors during the collection period. Blood repertoires from healthy donors were used as a training cohort for calibrating time-dependent variance in a beta-binomial model of differential abundance of T-cell clones. There were 10 healthy donors in the training cohort, of whom 3 were female and 7 were male. The donors were between roughly 25 and 70 years old, with an average age of about 47 years. Whole blood from each healthy donor was obtained from a commercial supplier and was collected at three time points 2 to 3 weeks apart. For immunosequencing, genomic DNA was extracted from unsorted whole blood.

This clonotype was sampled from a person aged 18-70 years in good health. This chain is built from TRBV7-9 and TRBJ2-3; a confident D gene designation cannot be given. The material sequenced was blood. The CDR3 corresponds to CASSLGVQRANTQYF. The bases read TGTGCCAGCAGCTTAGGGGTACAGCGAGCTAATACGCAGTATTTT. When the CDR3 is completed using the reference TRBV7-9 and TRBJ2-3 genes on either side, the full variable domain is DTGVSQNPRHKITKRGQNVTFRCDPISEHNRLYWYRQTLGQGPEFLTYFQNEAQLEKSRLLSDRFSAERPKGSFSTLEIQRTEQGDSAMYLCASSLGVQRANTQYFGPGTRLTVL.